The 5 T cell receptor beta chains reported below all come from one sample, sequenced in a study of CD8 T cells in ankylosing spondylitis. Study results and limitations: Typical of ankylosing spondylitis blood, it appeared, was a TCR beta motif of several highly homologous variants.

TCRdb passed the 5' RACE reads through MiXCR, listing each CDR3 protein once. The sample includes under 550,000 distinct CDR3 sequences, roughly a quarter of them seen just once. Their cognate antigens are unknown. Sequences were obtained from blood, either unsorted or a sorted T cell fraction (not recorded which). The receptors shown here come from a male donor with ankylosing spondylitis.

This chain connects TRBV6-2 or TRBV6-3 to TRBJ2-1; the D is unclear. There are 15 residues in the CDR3. Germline-derived CDR1 and CDR2 are MNHEY and SVGEGT. V was trimmed by 3 bases and J by 0 bases, leaving 9 bases between them. The CDR3 bases are TGTGCCAGCAGTTATTTTTCTAGCTCCTACAATGAGCAGTTCTTC. This gives the protein CASSYFSSSYNEQFF.

The rearrangement joins TRBV2 to TRBJ2-1, with D hard to call. Trimming removed 0 bases from V and 5 bases from J, with 14 bases in between. Germline V gene sequence: CDR1 SNHLY, CDR2 FYNNEI. CDR3 length: 16 residues. CDR3 region: CASSEAAQFLDNEQFF. CDR3 nucleotide sequence: TGTGCCAGCAGTGAAGCGGCCCAGTTCCTAGACAATGAGCAGTTCTTC. Drawing the rest from reference TRBV2 and TRBJ2-1, the complete variable domain is EPEVTQTPSHQVTQMGQEVILRCVPISNHLYFYWYRQILGQKVEFLVSFYNNEISEKSEIFDDQFSVERPDGSNFTLKIRSTKLEDSAMYFCASSEAAQFLDNEQFFGPGTRLTVL.

This clonotype was detected a few times. The chain carries TRBV5-1 and TRBJ1-1; D gene ambiguous. Trimming stripped 0 bases from V and 3 bases from J, with 9 bases between. The germline V gene encodes CDR1 SGHRS and CDR2 YFSETQ. The length of the CDR3 is 14 residues. CDR3 sequence (DNA): TGCGCCAGCAGCTTGGCCATAAGGGACACTGAAGCTTTCTTT. It encodes CASSLAIRDTEAFF. Filled out from reference TRBV5-1 and TRBJ1-1, the complete variable domain reads KAGVTQTPRYLIKTRGQQVTLSCSPISGHRSVSWYQQTPGQGLQFLFEYFSETQRNKGNFPGRFSGRQFSNSRSEMNVSTLELGDSALYLCASSLAIRDTEAFFGQGTRLTVV.

This clonotype has just a few counts. The chain uses TRBV20-1 and TRBJ2-1; D assignment may be TRBD1 or TRBD2 (5 bases each). Trimming pared 0 bases from V and 5 bases from J, leaving 14 bases between. This CDR3 has 15 amino acids. Germline V gene lookup returns CDR1 DFQATT and CDR2 SNEGSKA (reference sequence). In nucleotides, the CDR3 is TGCAGTGCTAGAGATCTGAGCGGACACAACAATGAGCAGTTCTTC. It is translated as CSARDLSGHNNEQFF.

This clonotype has more than one count but fewer than ten. The gene calls are TRBV5-1 and TRBJ1-1; the D gene is possibly TRBD1 (5 bases). V gave up 0 bases and J gave up 4 bases, with 10 bases separating them. Germline-derived CDR1 and CDR2 are SGHRS and YFSETQ. The CDR3 has 14 amino acids. CDR3 DNA sequence: TGCGCCAGCAGCTTGGCCAGGGTTGGCACTGAAGCTTTCTTT. Its translation is CASSLARVGTEAFF.